These T cell receptor beta chains were read from a single sample in a study of blood T cell repertoires in COVID-19. Assay used: immunoSEQ multiplex PCR; TCRdb lists only in-frame clones, some missing. Of 87,000 or so clones listed, about nine tenths are singletons. The sample consisted of peripheral blood. Receptor source: a man aged 18 to 29 with COVID-19, enrolled during active disease. The CDR3 runs from the conserved cysteine through the conserved F or W. D genes are given only for firm matches. For some rows the clone size is stated as once, few or many, or as a class when expanded; others skip it.

size,D,V,J,CDR3,DNA
NA,TRBD1,TRBV2,TRBJ2-1,CASSDPGQGKFF,TGTGCCAGCAGTGATCCGGGACAGGGCAAGTTCTTC
NA,TRBD1,TRBV5-1,TRBJ2-2,CASSLTGDTGELFF,TGCGCCAGCAGCTTGACAGGGGACACCGGGGAGCTGTTTTTT
NA,TRBD2,TRBV4-1,TRBJ2-5,CASSHAGGLAGLAYF,TGCGCCAGCAGCCACGCGGGAGGGCTTGCTGGACTAGCGTACTTC
NA,TRBD1,TRBV2,TRBJ1-2,CASSDGTVGYTF,TGTGCCAGCAGTGATGGGACAGTTGGCTACACCTTC
NA,TRBD2,TRBV11-1,TRBJ2-2,CASSLGLAGTGELFF,TGTGCCAGCAGCTTAGGTCTAGCGGGAACCGGGGAGCTGTTTTTT
NA,TRBD1,TRBV19,TRBJ2-5,CASSRGDRDKETQYF,TGTGCCAGTAGTCGGGGGGACAGGGACAAAGAGACCCAGTACTTC
NA,NA,TRBV5-4,TRBJ2-1,CASSGTPYNEQFF,TGTGCCAGCAGCGGGACACCTTACAATGAGCAGTTCTTC
once,NA,TRBV28,TRBJ1-5,CASSLRVSNQPQHF,TGTGCCAGCAGTTTAAGAGTTAGCAATCAGCCCCAGCATTTT
NA,TRBD1,TRBV10-3,TRBJ2-6,CAISAPGQGKPGANVLTF,TGTGCCATCAGTGCGCCCGGACAGGGGAAACCTGGGGCCAACGTCCTGACTTTC
NA,TRBD1,TRBV28,TRBJ2-2,CASSAMDRVYTGELFF,TGTGCCAGCAGTGCCATGGACAGGGTGTACACCGGGGAGCTGTTTTTT
once,TRBD1,TRBV19,TRBJ2-7,CASSIGQGAGEQYF,TGTGCCAGTAGTATCGGTCAGGGGGCAGGCGAGCAGTACTTC
NA,TRBD2,TRBV7-8,TRBJ2-3,CASSGMGATSGAPTDTQYF,TGTGCCAGCAGCGGCATGGGGGCGACTAGCGGGGCCCCCACAGATACGCAGTATTTT
NA,TRBD1,TRBV5-5,TRBJ1-2,CASSSDRGQDYGYTF,TGTGCCAGCAGCTCGGACAGGGGGCAGGACTATGGCTACACCTTC
NA,NA,TRBV7-9,TRBJ2-2,CASSRRVGGLNTGELFF,TGTGCCAGCAGCCGTAGAGTTGGGGGACTCAACACCGGGGAGCTGTTTTTT
NA,NA,TRBV11-2,TRBJ2-7,CASSLGSASSYEQYF,TGTGCCAGCAGCTTAGGTAGTGCGAGCTCCTACGAGCAGTACTTC
NA,NA,TRBV5-1,TRBJ1-1,CASSFLGGLEAFF,TGCGCCAGCAGCTTCCTGGGAGGACTTGAAGCTTTCTTT
NA,TRBD1,TRBV7-2,TRBJ1-2,CASSSLGDRAMGYGYTF,TGTGCCAGCAGCTCTTTGGGGGACAGGGCGATGGGCTATGGCTACACCTTC
NA,TRBD1,TRBV6-2/TRBV6-3,TRBJ2-1,CASSGQATNEQFF,TGTGCCAGCAGCGGACAGGCTACTAATGAGCAGTTCTTC
NA,NA,TRBV19,TRBJ2-3,CASSIRGTSTDTQYF,TGTGCCAGTAGTATTCGCGGGACCAGCACAGATACGCAGTATTTT
NA,NA,TRBV11-3,TRBJ2-5,CASSLSGRGETQYF,TGTGCCAGCAGTTTATCGGGCCGCGGGGAGACCCAGTACTTC
NA,NA,TRBV5-6,TRBJ1-4,CASSPGVGEKLLF,TGTGCCAGCAGCCCAGGGGTCGGGGAAAAACTGCTTTTT
NA,TRBD2,TRBV28,TRBJ2-7,CASRYGLAGAYEQYF,TGTGCCAGCAGATACGGACTAGCGGGAGCCTACGAGCAGTACTTC
NA,NA,TRBV21-1,TRBJ2-5,CASSNPTGVGETQYF,TGTGCCAGCAGCAACCCTACAGGGGTCGGAGAGACCCAGTACTTC
NA,NA,TRBV3-1/TRBV3-2,TRBJ1-1,CASSQVFSRFRNKNTEAFF,TGTGCCAGCAGCCAAGTATTTTCGCGTTTCAGGAACAAGAACACTGAAGCTTTCTTT
NA,TRBD1,TRBV2,TRBJ1-6,CASTSTGGGSSPLHF,TGTGCCAGCACTTCGACAGGGGGCGGTAGTTCACCCCTCCACTTT
NA,NA,TRBV5-1,TRBJ2-7,CASSLGGSGSYEQYF,TGCGCCAGCAGCTTGGGTGGGAGCGGTTCCTACGAGCAGTACTTC
NA,NA,TRBV28,TRBJ2-3,CASSGGAADTQYF,TGTGCCAGCAGTGGCGGTGCGGCAGATACGCAGTATTTT
NA,NA,TRBV28,TRBJ2-7,CASSPRTEFGYEQYF,TGTGCCAGCAGTCCCCGGACAGAATTCGGATACGAGCAGTACTTC
NA,TRBD2,TRBV28,TRBJ2-7,CASSPFRGGSPGTRAYEQYF,TGTGCCAGCAGTCCTTTTCGGGGGGGGTCTCCCGGGACCCGGGCATACGAGCAGTACTTC
NA,TRBD1,TRBV30,TRBJ2-7,CAWSGTGPYEQYF,TGTGCCTGGAGTGGGACAGGGCCCTACGAGCAGTACTTC
NA,NA,TRBV14,TRBJ2-5,CASSQEGIADSLETQYF,TGTGCCAGCAGCCAAGAAGGGATAGCGGACTCGCTAGAGACCCAGTACTTC
NA,TRBD1,TRBV9,TRBJ1-1,CASSDGQGDMNTEAFF,TGTGCCAGCAGCGATGGACAGGGAGACATGAACACTGAAGCTTTCTTT
NA,NA,TRBV18,TRBJ1-4,CASSRREKLFF,TGTGCCAGCTCACGGCGGGAAAAACTGTTTTTT
NA,NA,TRBV24-1,TRBJ1-1,CATSGGTGGDTEAFF,TGTGCCACCAGTGGGGGGACGGGAGGTGACACTGAAGCTTTCTTT
NA,TRBD2,TRBV10-3,TRBJ2-3,CAIRVAGETDTQYF,TGTGCCATCAGAGTAGCGGGGGAAACAGATACGCAGTATTTT
NA,TRBD1,TRBV25-1,TRBJ2-1,CASSRRQGGVEQFF,TGTGCCAGCAGTCGCCGACAGGGGGGAGTTGAGCAGTTCTTC
once,TRBD1,TRBV11-1,TRBJ1-1,CASSQYRGSEAFF,TGTGCCAGCAGCCAGTACAGGGGTTCTGAAGCTTTCTTT